This T cell receptor beta chain was found in a study of CD8 T cells in ankylosing spondylitis. Study-level results: Matched ankylosing spondylitis synovial fluid reportedly contained a significantly enriched population of disease-linked clones.

TCRdb re-called the 5' RACE reads with MiXCR, one entry per CDR3 protein. The data show about 130,000 distinct CDR3 sequences, approximately 9.7% seen once. This clonotype was found many times. The antigen is undetermined. Germline assignment: CDR1 SQVTM and CDR2 ANQGSEA. This CDR3 is built from 12 residues. V was cut by 3 bases and J by 3 bases, with 9 bases left in between. The rearrangement joins TRBV29-1 to TRBJ2-7; D not resolved. This receptor was identified in a male donor with ankylosing spondylitis or in good health (not recorded which). Sequences were obtained from blood, either unsorted or a sorted T cell fraction (not recorded which). This CDR3 reads CSVDSSGYEQYF. As DNA, the CDR3 is TGCAGCGTTGACTCCTCCGGCTACGAGCAGTACTTC.